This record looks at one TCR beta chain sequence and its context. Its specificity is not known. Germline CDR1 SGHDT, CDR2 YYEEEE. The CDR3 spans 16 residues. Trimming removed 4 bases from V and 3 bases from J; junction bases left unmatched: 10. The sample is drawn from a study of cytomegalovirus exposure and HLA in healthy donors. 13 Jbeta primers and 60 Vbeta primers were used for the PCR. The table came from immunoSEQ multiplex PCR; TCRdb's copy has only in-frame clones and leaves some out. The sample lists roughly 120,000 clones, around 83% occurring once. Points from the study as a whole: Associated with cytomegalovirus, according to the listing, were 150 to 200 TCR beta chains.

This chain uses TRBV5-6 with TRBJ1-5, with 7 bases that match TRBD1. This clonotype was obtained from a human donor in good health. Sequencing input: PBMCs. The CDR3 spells CASSLMAGTDNQPQHF. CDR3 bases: TGTGCCAGCAGCCTTATGGCGGGGACAGACAATCAGCCCCAGCATTTT.